Presented here are 15 T cell receptor beta chains from one specimen sequenced in a study of shared clonotypes between healthy human individuals. Only in-frame clones appear in the TCRdb table, and some are missing; sequencing was by immunoSEQ multiplex PCR. The table lists under 2.5 million clones, roughly 92% of them singletons. The sequenced sample consisted of naive CD4+ T cells from PBMCs. Subset here: CD45RA+ positively selected. Receptor source: a young man in good health. Some clones in this sample may be carry-over from other donors' samples.

CDR3 sequence (DNA): TGCGCCAGCAGCGGGGAAGCGGGGGGCTCCTACAATGAGCAGTTCTTC. This gives the protein CASSGEAGGSYNEQFF. The chain uses TRBV5-1 and TRBJ2-1, with 9 bases that match TRBD2. Per the germline V gene, CDR1 is SGHRS and CDR2 is YFSETQ. V lost 4 bases to trimming and J lost 0 bases; unmatched junction nucleotides: 5. The CDR3 loop spans 16 amino acids.

The chain combines TRBV10-3 with TRBJ2-1, with 9 nucleotides matching TRBD1. Germline CDR1 ENHRY, CDR2 SYGVKD. V was clipped by 4 bases and J by 6 bases; unmatched bases: 10. The CDR3 length is 16 residues. CDR3: CAISVLTGGPTNEQFF. The CDR3 nucleotides are TGTGCCATCAGTGTCCTAACAGGGGGCCCAACCAATGAGCAGTTCTTC.

The gene calls are TRBV19 and TRBJ2-7, with 7 bases lining up with TRBD1. Per germline, CDR1 LNHDA and CDR2 SQIVND (reference sequence). Losses at the gene ends were 4 bases for V and 3 bases for J; bases not matched to a gene: 9. The CDR3 runs to 15 residues. The CDR3 coding sequence is TGTGCCAGTAGTACGAGACAGGGAATAAGCTACGAGCAGTACTTC. Residues: CASSTRQGISYEQYF.

This chain connects TRBV28 to TRBJ2-3; TRBD2 matches 10 bases. Per germline, CDR1 MDHEN and CDR2 SYDVKM. The CDR3 is 17 residues long. The trim removed 4 bases at V and 2 bases at J, leaving 9 bases unmatched. As DNA, the CDR3 is TGTGCCAGCAGTTGGTGGACTAGCGGAGAAACCACAGATACGCAGTATTTT. Translating gives CASSWWTSGETTDTQYF.

V and J are TRBV2 and TRBJ2-2, with TRBD2 matching over 7 bases. The trim removed 7 bases at V and 6 bases at J, leaving 11 bases unmatched. CDR3 length: 15 amino acids. The germline V gene encodes CDR1 SNHLY and CDR2 FYNNEI. Here the CDR3 DNA reads TGTGCCAGCACCGGGACTATCGGTTCGGCCGGGGAGCTGTTTTTT. It yields the protein CASTGTIGSAGELFF.

CDR3 loop: CASSYSGIRVNTEAFF. CDR3 bases: TGTGCCAGCAGTTACTCGGGGATCAGGGTCAACACTGAAGCTTTCTTT. The V and J genes are TRBV6-5 and TRBJ1-1; a possible D gene is TRBD1 (5 bases). V was shortened by 0 bases and J by 2 bases, with 13 bases between the two germline ends. Per germline, CDR1 MNHEY and CDR2 SVGAGI. This CDR3 region has 16 residues.

Turning to this clone: The sample contains more than one DNA sequence encoding this CDR3. This chain joins TRBV5-1 and TRBJ2-2, with 7 bases that match TRBD1. Germline V gene sequence: CDR1 SGHRS, CDR2 YFSETQ. Trimming at V came to 3 bases and at J to 1 base, leaving 0 bases not matched to a gene. This CDR3 comprises 14 residues. CDR3 bases: TGCGCCAGCAGCTACAGGGGGAACACCGGGGAGCTGTTTTTT. Its protein product is CASSYRGNTGELFF.

Regarding this clone: Other DNA variants within this sample encode the same CDR3. The chain couples TRBV28 to TRBJ2-3, with D perhaps TRBD1 (5 bases). The CDR3 length is 12 residues. Germline V gives CDR1 MDHEN, CDR2 SYDVKM. The ends were cut back, 4 bases at V and 3 bases at J, with 5 bases in the middle. CDR3 sequence reads: CASSSGTDTQYF. CDR3 bases: TGTGCCAGCAGTTCAGGGACAGATACGCAGTATTTT.

This chain links TRBV28 with TRBJ2-3; D not resolved. Trimming removed 5 bases from V and 2 bases from J, with 8 bases in between. Germline CDR1 reads MDHEN; CDR2 reads SYDVKM. The CDR3 has 13 residues. CDR3 nucleotides: TGTGCCAGCAGTAATACCTTCACAGATACGCAGTATTTT. It is translated as CASSNTFTDTQYF.

The V gene is TRBV9, the J gene TRBJ2-3, with 8 bases lining up with TRBD1. J was trimmed by 1 base and V by 4 bases; bases with no gene match: 2. Per germline, CDR1 SGDLS and CDR2 YYNGEE. The CDR3 length is 14 residues. The CDR3 sequence: CASSLDRGTDTQYF. The DNA of the CDR3 is TGTGCCAGCAGCTTGGACAGGGGCACAGATACGCAGTATTTT.

This clone was seen just once. The chain links TRBV7-6 to TRBJ2-2, with TRBD2 matching 14 bases. CDR1 is SGHVS and CDR2 is FNYEAQ in the germline V gene. The trim removed 0 bases at V and 6 bases at J, leaving 3 bases unmatched. The CDR3 sequence is 17 residues long. The CDR3 DNA is TGTGCCAGCAGCTTAGCGAGGACTAGCGGGAGGTCCGGGGAGCTGTTTTTT. Translation gives CASSLARTSGRSGELFF.

The chain recombines TRBV18 with TRBJ2-5, with D perhaps assigned TRBD1 or TRBD2 (5 bases each). The CDR3 length is 16 residues. Per the germline V gene, CDR1 is KGHSH and CDR2 is LQKENI. Trimming shortened V by 3 bases and J by 5 bases, and 19 bases separated the two germline ends. Here the CDR3 DNA reads TGTGCCAGCTCACCTACCAGTGAGGGGTATGGGGAGACCCAGTACTTC. It translates to CASSPTSEGYGETQYF.

This chain connects TRBV4-1 to TRBJ2-7, with 7 bases identical to TRBD1. The CDR3 sequence is 18 residues long. The V and J ends lost 0 bases and 2 bases, in that order; junction bases with no gene match: 13. Germline assignment: CDR1 MGHRA and CDR2 YSYEKL. Written as DNA, the CDR3 is TGCGCCAGCAGCCAAGAAGAGGACAGGCGAGATCCCCCCTACGAGCAGTACTTC. Its translation: CASSQEEDRRDPPYEQYF.

The chain recombines TRBV11-1 with TRBJ1-4, with D maybe TRBD1 (5 bases). This CDR3 is built from 15 residues. V was shortened by 5 bases and J by 8 bases, with 18 bases between the two germline ends. CDR1 and CDR2 from the germline V gene are SGHAT and FQDESV (reference sequence). The CDR3 nucleotides read TGTGCCAGCAGCCCCCGTGGACAATTAAACGAAAAACTGTTTTTT. This sequence encodes CASSPRGQLNEKLFF.

The DNA for the CDR3 is TGTGCCAGCAGCCGCTCCCGGGACGCGGTTGAAAAACTGTTTTTT. Its translation is CASSRSRDAVEKLFF. The chain links TRBV27 to TRBJ1-4, with a possible D match to TRBD1 (5 bases). The germline V gene has CDR1 MNHEY and CDR2 SMNVEV (reference sequence). The CDR3 covers 15 residues. Trimming took 6 bases from V and 7 from J, leaving 18 bases between them.